The 11 T cell receptor beta chains in this list originate from one sample, sequenced in a study of blood T cells in healthy people across ages. Through a sample-barcoded 5' primer and a J-beta primer mix, a second PCR was run for roughly 6 to 11 cycles. TCRdb redid the calling of the 5' RACE reads with MiXCR, one entry per CDR3 protein. The table lists around 670,000 distinct CDR3 sequences, roughly 31% of them singletons. The sequencing input was blood. All receptors derive from a woman older than 75 in good health.

The DNA of the CDR3 is TGCAGTGCTAGACCTAAACCGGGACTAGCGGTTTCCCAAGAGACCCAGTACTTC. The encoded protein is CSARPKPGLAVSQETQYF. V is TRBV20-1 and J is TRBJ2-5, with TRBD2 matching 11 bases. The CDR3 sequence is 18 residues long. Trimming removed 2 bases from V and 1 base from J; junction bases left unmatched: 12. Germline values: CDR1 DFQATT, CDR2 SNEGSKA (reference sequence).

Ten or more counts support this clonotype. The rearrangement links TRBV5-1 to TRBJ2-2; the D gene could be TRBD1 or TRBD2 (5 bases each). V lost 7 bases, J lost 0 bases, and 10 bases lay in between. This CDR3 is 14 amino acids long. The germline gives CDR1 SGHRS, CDR2 YFSETQ. The CDR3 nucleotides are TGCGCCAGCTCACAGGAGGCGAACACCGGGGAGCTGTTTTTT. The encoded protein is CASSQEANTGELFF. Supplemented by reference TRBV5-1 and TRBJ2-2, the full variable domain reads KAGVTQTPRYLIKTRGQQVTLSCSPISGHRSVSWYQQTPGQGLQFLFEYFSETQRNKGNFPGRFSGRQFSNSRSEMNVSTLELGDSALYLCASSQEANTGELFFGEGSRLTVL.

This clonotype was observed many times. This chain connects TRBV20-1 to TRBJ1-1; D gene ambiguous. This CDR3 has 13 amino acids. Germline V lookup: CDR1 DFQATT, CDR2 SNEGSKA (reference sequence). V lost 5 bases to trimming and J lost 6 bases, with 16 bases between them. The CDR3 sequence: CSAPRARAAEAFF. The CDR3 DNA reads TGCAGTGCTCCCCGAGCGAGGGCGGCTGAAGCTTTCTTT.

This clonotype was seen more than once but under ten times. The rearrangement uses TRBV28 and TRBJ1-5, with D unclear. Trimming left V 6 bases short and J 3 bases short, with 6 bases between. The CDR3 has 12 amino acids. Germline-derived CDR1 and CDR2 are MDHEN and SYDVKM. CDR3 bases: TGTGCCAGCAGAGCCACCAATCAGCCCCAGCATTTT. Encoded protein: CASRATNQPQHF.

This clonotype has a count of ten or more. A junction end diverges from the germline sequence, so it may reflect a read error. The chain has TRBV5-1 and TRBJ1-2, with 7 bases matching TRBD1. Germline V gives CDR1 SGHRS, CDR2 YFSETQ. The CDR3 spans 13 residues. The CDR3 region has the DNA TGCGCCAGCAGGTTGGCACAGGGGAGCGGCTACACCTTC. Translating gives CASRLAQGSGYTF.

This clonotype was observed many times. This sequence joins TRBV28 and TRBJ2-5, with 9 bases that match TRBD2. From germline, CDR1 is MDHEN and CDR2 SYDVKM. The CDR3 covers 16 residues. V shed 5 bases and J 1 base; nucleotides not matched to a gene: 8. The CDR3 here is CASSAHASGAQETQYF. The CDR3 DNA sequence: TGTGCCAGCAGTGCCCATGCTAGCGGGGCCCAAGAGACCCAGTACTTC.

This clonotype was picked up many times. The chain joins TRBV4-3 to TRBJ1-2; D uncertain. In germline, CDR1 is LGHNA, CDR2 YSLEER. V lost 1 base, J lost 1 base, and 16 bases lay in between. This CDR3 has 17 amino acids. The CDR3 reads CASSQGMAAIVNYGYTF. In nucleotides, the CDR3 is TGCGCCAGCAGCCAAGGTATGGCAGCGATAGTTAACTATGGCTACACCTTC.

This clonotype occurred many times. CDR3 DNA: TGTGCCAGCAGTTTTTTTTTCGCAGCAATCATGAACACTGAAGCTTTCTTT. It specifies CASSFFFAAIMNTEAFF. The chain has TRBV12-3 or TRBV12-4 and TRBJ1-1; D call uncertain. CDR3 length equals 17 residues. Trimming left V 3 bases short and J 0 bases short, with 17 bases between.

A word on this clonotype: Likely a read error: the CDR3 ends without its conserved phenylalanine or tryptophan. The chain couples TRBV12-3 or TRBV12-4 to TRBJ2-3; D call uncertain. Trimming stripped 6 bases from V and 8 bases from J, with 18 bases between. CDR3 length: 14 amino acids. The CDR3 nucleotides read TGTGCCAGCAGCCCCCGGGCCCAACGGGTTACGCAGTATTCT. Protein sequence: CASSPRAQRVTQYS.

This clonotype was seen ten or more times. The rearrangement joins TRBV5-1 to TRBJ1-2, with 8 bases lining up with TRBD1. The CDR3 has 16 amino acids. Germline values: CDR1 SGHRS, CDR2 YFSETQ. Trimming took 4 bases from V and 7 from J; bases not matched to a gene: 15. The CDR3 DNA follows: TGCGCCAGCAGCACCCGCTTTGGACAGGGAACTTCTGGCTACACCTTC. Translated: CASSTRFGQGTSGYTF.

This clonotype came up many times. CDR3: CASSLPLAGETQYF. The CDR3 nucleotides are TGTGCCAGCAGTTTACCCCTAGCGGGGGAGACCCAGTACTTC. The V gene is TRBV12-3 or TRBV12-4, the J gene TRBJ2-5, with 9 bases that match TRBD2. V was pared by 2 bases and J by 5 bases, with 3 bases of the junction left unmatched. CDR3 length equals 14 residues.